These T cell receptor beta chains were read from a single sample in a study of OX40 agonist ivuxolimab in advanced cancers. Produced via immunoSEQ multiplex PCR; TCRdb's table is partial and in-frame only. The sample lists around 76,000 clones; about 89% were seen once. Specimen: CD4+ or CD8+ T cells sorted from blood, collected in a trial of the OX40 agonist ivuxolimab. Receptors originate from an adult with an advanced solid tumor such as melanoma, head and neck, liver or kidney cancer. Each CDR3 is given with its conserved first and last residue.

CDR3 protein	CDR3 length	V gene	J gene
CASSLGGQGLNTEAFF	16	TRBV5-8	TRBJ1-1
CASSSEAGGAYEQYF	15	TRBV6-5	TRBJ2-7
CASSFHTGGFYNEQFF	16	TRBV11-2	TRBJ2-1
CASSPPGALSFEQYF	15	TRBV19	TRBJ2-7
CASSLGQGPGPHYEQYF	17	TRBV13	-
CASSPGQSHTDTQYF	15	TRBV7-6	TRBJ2-3
CASSQQDNYGYTF	13	TRBV5-1	TRBJ1-2
CASSLIGLDTEAFF	14	TRBV27	TRBJ1-1
CASSVPRLGTGSTGELFF	18	TRBV9	TRBJ2-2
CASRPGTLTNTGELFF	16	TRBV5-8	TRBJ2-2
CAWNTGGDNSPLHF	14	TRBV30	TRBJ1-6
CASSELGLESAEQYF	15	TRBV10-1	TRBJ2-7
CSAGTGNLNTEAFF	14	TRBV29-1	TRBJ1-1
CASSPGTGKDTQYF	14	TRBV5-4	TRBJ2-3
CASSHYARGARQTQYF	16	TRBV7-8	TRBJ2-5
CASSPRGSAISGANVLTF	18	TRBV18	TRBJ2-6
CASRPGTFYEQYF	13	TRBV6-1	-
CASSTPRGVAYEQYF	15	TRBV7-2	TRBJ2-7
CAWSGSDRTNEKLFF	15	TRBV30	TRBJ1-4
CASSEPSGSSYEQYF	15	TRBV6-1	TRBJ2-7
CAISDAGQVSYEQYF	15	TRBV10-3	TRBJ2-7
CASSQVGAGRGYEQYF	16	TRBV4-1	TRBJ2-7
CASSHRQGGYGYTF	14	TRBV7-2	TRBJ1-2
CASSQTGGRYNEQFF	15	TRBV11-1	TRBJ2-1
CASSIGGGTASYEQYF	16	TRBV19	TRBJ2-7
CASSLNRYGTGGPFDTQYF	19	TRBV11-2	TRBJ2-3
CASSSLGGPYEQYF	14	TRBV27	TRBJ2-7
CASGTLTGNTGELFF	15	TRBV28	TRBJ2-2
CASSQASVSPQHF	13	TRBV4-1	TRBJ1-5
CASSLGTGGYEQYF	14	TRBV28	TRBJ2-7
CASSMAGPGQGNGYTF	16	TRBV7-3	TRBJ1-2
CASSLVREWVTEAFF	15	TRBV5-6	TRBJ1-1
CASSPLERMGDKNIQYF	17	TRBV28	TRBJ2-4
CASSIVRGSTEAFF	14	TRBV19	TRBJ1-1